This TCR beta chain emerged from a study of blood T cells in healthy people across ages. For this clonotype: Its antigen remains unidentified.

CDR1 and CDR2 from the germline V gene are SGDLS and YYNGEE. The CDR3 has 13 amino acids. The V gene lost 1 base and the J gene lost 4 bases, with 7 bases spanning the gap. Points from the study as a whole: As age increased, TCR beta diversity per million T cells fell in a roughly linear fashion. Researchers deemed the diversity estimates from one million T cells underestimates. TCR beta diversity tracked closely with naive T cell percentage. Among long-lived donors, naive CD4+ cells were more numerous and diversity higher than in aged donors.

PCR was performed a second time for about 7 to 12 cycles using a sample-barcoded 5' primer and a J-beta primer mix. Using its own MiXCR run on the 5' RACE reads, TCRdb lists one record per CDR3 protein. This repertoire shows over 950,000 distinct CDR3 sequences, under 40% found once; its top ten account for around 14%. The material sequenced was blood. The clonotype originates from a man between 18 and 29 years old in good health. V gene TRBV9 combines with J gene TRBJ2-3, with D uncertain. As DNA, the CDR3 is TGTGCCAGCAGCGTAAATCGTCCAGATACGCAGTATTTT. This sequence encodes CASSVNRPDTQYF.